The 27 T cell receptor beta chains presented below share a single source sample, sequenced in a study of preoperative IRX-2 immunotherapy in early breast cancer. Repertoires were generated with immunoSEQ multiplex PCR, while TCRdb's copy carries only in-frame clones and drops some. This sample has tens of thousands of clones, with 90% found just once. Described treatment: preoperative locoregional IRX-2 cytokine immunotherapy. The sample here was taken from a patient treated with IRX-2 immunotherapy. These receptors were obtained from a human donor with breast cancer.

The chain combines TRBV7-7 with TRBJ2-7, with D hard to call. The V end was cut by 5 bases, the J end by 3 bases, with 14 bases between. Germline V gene data show CDR1 as SSHAT and CDR2 as FNYEAQ (reference sequence). This CDR3 is 14 amino acids long. The CDR3 DNA follows: TGTGCCAGCAGCCCAAGCGACACTTTCTACGAGCAGTACTTC. Its protein is CASSPSDTFYEQYF.

The CDR3 is CASSPLGLAERTDTQYF. The CDR3 coding sequence is TGTGCCAGCAGCCCCCTGGGACTAGCGGAGCGCACAGATACGCAGTATTTT. The rearrangement links TRBV7-8 to TRBJ2-3; 11 positions match TRBD2. CDR1 and CDR2 (germline): SGHVS, FQNEAQ. The CDR3 loop spans 17 amino acids. V lost 5 bases to trimming and J lost 1 base; unmatched junction nucleotides: 8.

This CDR3 is CASRSGESYEQYF. For the CDR3, the DNA is TGTGCCAGCAGGTCCGGGGAATCCTACGAGCAGTACTTC. This chain uses TRBV27 with TRBJ2-7; D might be TRBD2 (5 bases). The CDR3 is 13 amino acids. CDR1 and CDR2 from the germline V gene are MNHEY and SMNVEV (reference sequence). V gave up 6 bases and J gave up 1 base, with 10 bases separating them.

This chain joins TRBV6-6 and TRBJ2-2, with unresolved D. V dropped 0 bases and J dropped 2 bases, with 4 bases sitting between them. Per the germline V gene, CDR1 is MNHNY and CDR2 is SVGAGI (reference sequence). The CDR3 spans 14 residues. The CDR3 loop reads CASSYSLNTGELFF. DNA of the CDR3: TGTGCCAGCAGTTACTCCTTAAACACCGGGGAGCTGTTTTTT.

CDR3 sequence (DNA): TGTGCCAGCAGTTTGACGGCATTGAACACTGAAGCTTTCTTT. Translating gives CASSLTALNTEAFF. The chain links TRBV28 to TRBJ1-1; D is uncertain. This CDR3 contains 14 residues. V shed 3 bases and J shed 0 bases, with 8 bases lying between them. The germline V gene has CDR1 MDHEN and CDR2 SYDVKM.

The V gene is TRBV30, the J gene TRBJ2-1; D not resolved. V lost 1 base and J lost 6, with 4 bases in between. CDR1 GTSNPN and CDR2 SVGIG come from the germline V gene (reference sequence). The CDR3 contains 11 residues. In DNA, the CDR3 is TGTGCCTGGAGTGCCCTCAATGAGCAGTTCTTC. This gives the protein CAWSALNEQFF.

The chain carries TRBV28 and TRBJ2-1; D is ambiguous. Germline CDR1 MDHEN, CDR2 SYDVKM. The CDR3 consists of 12 residues. Trimming left V 5 bases short and J 6 bases short, with 8 bases between. The CDR3 loop is CASSALFNEQFF. In DNA, the CDR3 is TGTGCCAGCAGTGCCCTATTCAATGAGCAGTTCTTC.

V usage is TRBV5-1 and J usage is TRBJ2-3, with D perhaps matching TRBD1 (5 bases). Between the trimmed V and J ends, which lost 0 bases and 3 bases, there was a span of 14 bases. The CDR3 contains 16 residues. Germline V CDR1 and CDR2: SGHRS, YFSETQ. CDR3 loop: CASSLEARTRTDTQYF. Here the CDR3 DNA reads TGCGCCAGCAGCTTGGAGGCTAGGACAAGGACAGATACGCAGTATTTT.

CDR3 bases: TGTGCCAGCAGCCCCGGACAGCGAGGATCCCAAGAGACCCAGTACTTC. Protein: CASSPGQRGSQETQYF. J is TRBJ2-5 and V is TRBV9, with D possibly matching TRBD1 (6 bases). Germline V CDR1 and CDR2: SGDLS, YYNGEE. The V end was cut by 4 bases, the J end by 1 base, with 17 bases between. The CDR3 length is 16 residues.

This clone was seen once. The chain links TRBV29-1 to TRBJ2-3; no firm D call. Germline V gene lookup returns CDR1 SQVTM and CDR2 ANQGSEA. The CDR3 totals 11 residues. Trimming cost V 4 bases and J 4 bases, with 6 bases left between them. This CDR3 reads CSVAYSDTQYF. CDR3 nucleotide sequence: TGCAGCGTTGCCTATTCAGATACGCAGTATTTT.

The chain uses TRBV4-2 and TRBJ2-1; 10 positions match TRBD1. The CDR3 covers 16 residues. CDR1 and CDR2 (germline): LGHNA, YNFKEQ. Losses at the gene ends were 1 base for V and 1 base for J; bases not matched to a gene: 1. The CDR3 sequence is CASSQGTGGSYNEQFF. The CDR3 DNA sequence: TGTGCCAGCAGCCAAGGGACAGGGGGTTCCTACAATGAGCAGTTCTTC.

The chain uses TRBV10-3 and TRBJ2-7, with a tentative D call TRBD2 (5 bases). This CDR3 is built from 13 residues. V lost 0 bases and J lost 5, with 8 bases in between. The germline CDR1 and CDR2 sequences are ENHRY and SYGVKD. The CDR3 loop is CAISESRGHEQYF. Here the CDR3 DNA reads TGTGCCATCAGTGAGTCGAGAGGGCACGAGCAGTACTTC.

This chain links TRBV6-5 with TRBJ2-7, with TRBD1 matching 10 bases. The CDR3 sequence is 12 residues long. Germline V gives CDR1 MNHEY, CDR2 SVGAGI. Trimming removed 8 bases from V and 7 bases from J; junction bases left unmatched: 5. CDR3 loop: CASRQGALEQYF. The CDR3 DNA reads TGTGCCAGCCGACAGGGGGCGCTTGAGCAGTACTTC.

The rearrangement joins TRBV7-8 to TRBJ2-2, with D perhaps matching TRBD1 (5 bases). V was cut by 1 base and J by 6 bases, with 12 bases left in between. The CDR3 totals 15 residues. Germline-derived CDR1 and CDR2 are SGHVS and FQNEAQ. The CDR3 DNA sequence: TGTGCCAGCAGCTTAGTATGGGGCGAGGCCGGGGAGCTGTTTTTT. Residues: CASSLVWGEAGELFF.

V and J are TRBV2 and TRBJ1-4; TRBD1 might be the D (5 bases). The germline V gene has CDR1 SNHLY and CDR2 FYNNEI. The CDR3 loop spans 16 amino acids. V gave up 6 bases and J gave up 4 bases, with 18 bases separating them. CDR3 coding DNA: TGTGCCAGCAGGCCCGGGGACGGCAGATTTAATGAAAAACTGTTTTTT. This gives the protein CASRPGDGRFNEKLFF.

V and J are TRBV29-1 and TRBJ2-5; D not resolved. V lost 4 bases to trimming and J lost 5 bases, with 11 bases between them. Germline CDR1 reads SQVTM; CDR2 reads ANQGSEA. The CDR3 is 12 amino acids. CDR3 region: CSVAGLGETQYF. The CDR3 region has the DNA TGCAGCGTTGCGGGTTTAGGGGAGACCCAGTACTTC.

This chain uses TRBV27 with TRBJ1-2; D possibly corresponds to TRBD1 (6 bases). The length of the CDR3 is 14 residues. V lost 3 bases and J 0 bases, leaving 8 bases between the germline ends. Germline V gene lookup returns CDR1 MNHEY and CDR2 SMNVEV (reference sequence). The CDR3 protein is CASSLDRANYGYTF. The CDR3 DNA follows: TGTGCCAGCAGTTTGGACAGAGCTAACTATGGCTACACCTTC.

V is TRBV18 and J is TRBJ2-1; TRBD2 agrees at 9 bases. Germline CDR1 reads KGHSH; CDR2 reads LQKENI. Trimming removed 1 base from V and 4 bases from J; junction bases left unmatched: 5. This CDR3 is built from 16 residues. The CDR3 DNA follows: TGTGCCAGCTCACCACTCGCTAGCGGGATTTACAATGAGCAGTTCTTC. As protein: CASSPLASGIYNEQFF.

V is TRBV5-4 and J is TRBJ1-2; D may be TRBD1 (5 bases). The CDR3 contains 15 residues. Deletions cut 0 bases from V and 4 bases from J, with 13 bases between. Germline CDR1 is SGHNT and CDR2 is YYREEE (reference sequence). CDR3 DNA sequence: TGTGCCAGCAGCTTGGCTGGAGGGGCCCCCTATGGCTACACCTTC. Its protein product is CASSLAGGAPYGYTF.

This clone was detected once. The chain combines TRBV18 with TRBJ1-4; no clear D gene. This CDR3 has 16 residues. CDR1 KGHSH and CDR2 LQKENI come from the germline V gene. The V gene lost 0 bases and the J gene lost 10 bases, with 18 bases spanning the gap. The DNA of the CDR3 is TGTGCCAGCTCACCACCGGTGCAGCGCCTATCGGCAAAACTGTTTTTT. It yields the protein CASSPPVQRLSAKLFF.

This clone was recorded once. The junction departs from germline at one end; a sequencing error may be responsible. The sample contains more than one DNA sequence encoding this CDR3. V and J are TRBV5-8 and TRBJ1-6; D not resolved. CDR3 length: 15 residues. Germline V gene sequence: CDR1 SGHTS, CDR2 YDEGEE. CDR3 region: CASSLGFRADSPLHF. The CDR3 bases are TGTGCCAGCAGCTTGGGCTTCCGGGCGGATTCACCTCTCCACTTT.

This chain's CDR3 is CASTNGLAGGYEQYF. CDR3 nucleotide sequence: TGTGCCAGCACCAACGGACTAGCGGGAGGATACGAGCAGTACTTC. The V gene is TRBV28, the J gene TRBJ2-7; 14 bases agree with TRBD2. Trimming removed 7 bases from V and 4 bases from J; junction bases left unmatched: 6. Germline V gene sequence: CDR1 MDHEN, CDR2 SYDVKM. The CDR3 runs 15 residues.

This rearrangement joins TRBV7-6 to TRBJ2-7, with 7 bases identical to TRBD1. CDR3 length: 13 amino acids. Germline V gene sequence: CDR1 SGHVS, CDR2 FNYEAQ. V was pared by 3 bases and J by 2 bases, with 1 base of the junction left unmatched. The CDR3 region has the DNA TGTGCCAGCAGCTTGGACAGGCCCTACGAGCAGTACTTC. Its translation is CASSLDRPYEQYF.

The chain carries TRBV19 and TRBJ2-6; D may be TRBD1 (7 bases). V gave up 3 bases and J gave up 0 bases, with 15 bases separating them. CDR3 length: 18 amino acids. CDR1 LNHDA and CDR2 SQIVND come from the germline V gene (reference sequence). The CDR3: CASSMRDRLGSGANVLTF. CDR3 nucleotide sequence: TGTGCCAGTAGTATGAGGGACAGACTAGGCTCTGGGGCCAACGTCCTGACTTTC.

This CDR3 is CASTIPGELFF. The CDR3 bases are TGCGCCAGCACCATCCCCGGGGAGCTGTTTTTT. V gene TRBV4-1 combines with J gene TRBJ2-2, with D unclear. Deletions cut 7 bases from V and 6 bases from J, with 6 bases between. Germline CDR1 is MGHRA and CDR2 is YSYEKL. The CDR3 runs to 11 residues.

This sequence joins TRBV11-2 and TRBJ1-6; TRBD1 matches 7 bases. Per germline, CDR1 SGHAT and CDR2 FQNNGV. The CDR3 totals 16 residues. V dropped 1 base and J dropped 8; count of bases not matched to a gene: 8. The CDR3 spells CASSLGGGGAYSPLHF. The CDR3, as DNA: TGTGCCAGCAGCTTAGGTGGAGGGGGCGCCTATTCACCCCTCCACTTT.

This rearrangement joins TRBV28 to TRBJ1-5, with D hard to call. The germline CDR1 and CDR2 sequences are MDHEN and SYDVKM. CDR3 length: 14 amino acids. DNA for the CDR3: TGTGCTACGAGGACGGGCGGATACAATCAGCCCCAGCATTTT. Its protein is CATRTGGYNQPQHF. The whole variable domain, filled in from reference TRBV28 and TRBJ1-5, reads DVKVTQSSRYLVKRTGEKVFLECVQDMDHENMFWYRQDPGLGLRLIYFSYDVKMKEKGDIPEGYSVSREKKERFSLILESASTNQTSMYLCATRTGGYNQPQHFGDGTRLSIL.